This T cell receptor (beta chain) was documented in a study of T cell responses to AZD1222 COVID-19 vaccine. Remarks on this clone: Its antigen is still unknown.

Study results and limitations: There were mostly white British donors and more females than males, and clonal diversity was possibly underestimated.

Sequencing used immunoSEQ multiplex PCR; TCRdb keeps in-frame clones, though not all of them. Of about 60,000 clones listed, approximately 86% were seen once; the top ten hold 6.5% to 8.5%. Germline trimming cut 5 bases from V and 6 bases from J; bases unmatched to any gene: 8. Germline V gives CDR1 LNHDA, CDR2 SQIVND (reference sequence). The CDR3 totals 15 residues. The sample was peripheral blood, taken 28 days after the second AZD1222 dose. This receptor was taken from an adult who received the AZD1222 COVID-19 vaccine. The chain has TRBV19 and TRBJ2-1, with TRBD2 identical over 9 bases. CDR3 in DNA: TGTGCCAGTAGTTCTAAGGCGGGAGGGCCCAATGAGCAGTTCTTC. Amino acid sequence: CASSSKAGGPNEQFF.